The T cell receptor beta chain described here comes from a study of vaccination and CD4 T cells after COVID-19. Documented treatment: approximately 11-day PBMC culture with coronavirus spike peptide pools or control peptides (ViraFEST assay). One should note that the unexposed donor's CD4+ T cells were collected before the COVID-19 pandemic (2011-2018). TCRs were sequenced by ViraFEST after antigen-specific T cells had been expanded with peptide pools. Sequenced with the Oncomine TCR Beta short-read assay was DNA taken from cultured CD4+ T cells. TCRdb independently ran MiXCR on the PCR reads; one entry per CDR3 protein. The repertoire holds roughly 8,400 distinct CDR3 sequences, with 45% to 50% as singletons. Germline CDR1 reads LNHDA; CDR2 reads SQIVND (reference sequence). Trimming removed 3 bases from V and 1 base from J, with 12 bases in between. CDR3 length: 15 residues. This clonotype was seen more than once but under ten times. As yet, its antigen is unknown.

This TCR was sampled from a human donor in good health. Sequencing was carried out using CD4+ T cells from blood, cultured in vitro. The rearrangement joins TRBV19 to TRBJ1-2; D ambiguous. The CDR3 region has the DNA TGTGCCAGTAGTATTAGCACGCAAATTAACTATGGCTACACCTTC. Translated, it gives CASSISTQINYGYTF.